The 28 T cell receptor beta chains below were found in one sample sequenced in a study of cytomegalovirus exposure and HLA in healthy donors. Only in-frame clones appear in the TCRdb table, and some are missing; sequencing was by immunoSEQ multiplex PCR. Here the sample spans some 230,000 clones, about 90% being singletons. Material: PBMCs. The source is a woman between 18 and 29 years old in good health and CMV-seronegative.

The V gene is TRBV5-6, the J gene TRBJ1-5, with 7 positions matching TRBD1. The CDR3 has 13 amino acids. Trimming cost V 7 bases and J 5 bases; bases outside gene matches: 6. In germline, CDR1 is SGHDT, CDR2 YYEEEE. The CDR3 loop reads CASGFQGDQPQHF. In DNA, the CDR3 is TGTGCCAGCGGATTCCAGGGGGATCAGCCCCAGCATTTT.

This clone came up once. This chain links TRBV7-9 with TRBJ2-2; D is possibly TRBD1 (5 bases). Germline assignment: CDR1 SEHNR and CDR2 FQNEAQ (reference sequence). Trimming shortened V by 7 bases and J by 5 bases, and 17 bases separated the two germline ends. The CDR3 covers 15 residues. The CDR3 loop reads CASIPKGQGTGELFF. The CDR3 DNA reads as TGTGCCAGCATTCCAAAAGGGCAGGGAACCGGGGAGCTGTTTTTT.

The J gene is TRBJ1-1, the V gene TRBV19; 9 nucleotides line up with TRBD1. The CDR3 totals 16 residues. CDR1 and CDR2 from the germline V gene are LNHDA and SQIVND (reference sequence). Trimming removed 9 bases from V and 6 bases from J; junction bases left unmatched: 17. The CDR3 loop is CASRDTRTGEGAEAFF. The CDR3, as DNA: TGTGCCAGCCGAGATACGCGGACAGGGGAAGGAGCTGAAGCTTTCTTT.

This chain joins TRBV5-1 and TRBJ2-7, with a possible D match to TRBD2 (6 bases). The V end lost 1 base, the J end lost 1 base, and 15 bases lay between the germline ends. CDR1 is SGHRS and CDR2 is YFSETQ in the germline V gene. The length of the CDR3 is 16 residues. In DNA form, the CDR3 reads TGCGCCAGCAGCTTGTGGCAGGACTACACTTCCTACGAGCAGTACTTC. It translates to CASSLWQDYTSYEQYF.

CDR3 residues: CASSSIAGTTQGNEQFF. CDR3 nucleotides: TGCGCCAGCAGCTCTATAGCGGGGACCACTCAGGGCAATGAGCAGTTCTTC. The chain uses TRBV5-1 and TRBJ2-1; 8 nucleotides match TRBD2. J was trimmed by 6 bases and V by 3 bases; bases with no gene match: 14. CDR3 length: 17 amino acids. CDR1 is SGHRS, CDR2 YFSETQ, per germline.

The J gene is TRBJ1-1, the V gene TRBV19, with D possibly matching TRBD1 (6 bases). The ends were cut back, 7 bases at V and 6 bases at J, with 15 bases in the middle. Germline V CDR1 and CDR2: LNHDA, SQIVND (reference sequence). CDR3 length: 13 amino acids. The CDR3 DNA reads as TGTGCCAGTAAAGCAGGGGTTTTATCTGAAGCTTTCTTT. It codes for CASKAGVLSEAFF.

The chain uses TRBV29-1 and TRBJ1-1; 9 nucleotides line up with TRBD1. J gave up 5 bases and V 6 bases, and 7 bases lay outside the gene matches. Germline loops: CDR1 SQVTM, CDR2 ANQGSEA. CDR3 length equals 13 residues. CDR3 amino acids: CSVETGGGTEAFF. In DNA form, the CDR3 reads TGCAGCGTGGAGACAGGGGGTGGGACTGAAGCTTTCTTT.

This clone was observed once. The CDR3 sequence: CASSLANILGGQETQYF. As DNA, the CDR3 is TGCGCCAGCAGCCTAGCTAATATCTTAGGCGGACAAGAGACCCAGTACTTC. The chain joins TRBV5-1 to TRBJ2-5, with D possibly TRBD2 on 5 matching bases. This CDR3 contains 17 residues. Trimming shortened V by 4 bases and J by 2 bases, and 21 bases separated the two germline ends. Germline CDR1 SGHRS, CDR2 YFSETQ.

This rearrangement joins TRBV6-1 to TRBJ1-2; 7 nucleotides line up with TRBD1. J was trimmed by 7 bases and V by 7 bases; bases with no gene match: 12. This CDR3 region has 14 residues. From germline, CDR1 is MNHNS and CDR2 SASEGT. CDR3 coding DNA: TGTGCCAGCAAGGAACAGGGGACGTTTCGTGGCTACACCTTC. It codes for CASKEQGTFRGYTF.

This chain uses TRBV29-1 with TRBJ2-7; the match to TRBD1 covers 7 bases. With V trimmed by 7 bases and J by 1 base, 13 bases remained unmatched. This CDR3 contains 15 residues. The germline V gene has CDR1 SQVTM and CDR2 ANQGSEA. This chain's CDR3 is CSAISTGVGSYEQYF. The CDR3 nucleotides are TGCAGCGCAATAAGTACAGGGGTAGGGTCCTACGAGCAGTACTTC.

V usage is TRBV21-1 and J usage is TRBJ2-1; TRBD1 is taken as the D call from the table, unchecked against the DNA. TRBV21-1 is a documented pseudogene. The CDR3 has 16 residues. Here the CDR3 reads CASSQAGRQGRREQFF. DNA for the CDR3: TGTGCCAGCAGCCAAGCCGGGAGACAGGGGCGGCGTGAGCAGTTCTTC.

This clone was detected once. V gene TRBV5-6 combines with J gene TRBJ2-7; 10 nucleotides agree with TRBD1. CDR1 is SGHDT, CDR2 YYEEEE, per germline. The CDR3 contains 15 residues. The J segment lost 2 bases and the V segment lost 4 bases, leaving 6 bases of the junction unmatched. The CDR3 nucleotides are TGTGCCAGCAGCGGGACAGGGGAAGGGACCTACGAGCAGTACTTC. As protein: CASSGTGEGTYEQYF. Based on the CDR3 plus reference TRBV5-6 and TRBJ2-7, the full variable domain is DAGVTQSPTHLIKTRGQQVTLRCSPKSGHDTVSWYQQALGQGPQFIFQYYEEEERQRGNFPDRFSGHQFPNYSSELNVNALLLGDSALYLCASSGTGEGTYEQYFGPGTRLTVT.

This clone was observed a single time. This sequence joins TRBV5-3 and TRBJ2-1, with no clear D. TRBV5-3 is an open reading frame, and its role is uncertain. The CDR3 is made up of 11 amino acids. Trimming stripped 5 bases from V and 8 bases from J, with 8 bases between. DNA of the CDR3: TGTGCCAGAAGGATGGTAGATGAGCAGTTCTTC. Amino acids: CARRMVDEQFF.

The chain carries TRBV27 and TRBJ2-7; 8 positions agree with TRBD1. Germline CDR1 is MNHEY and CDR2 is SMNVEV (reference sequence). The V gene end was trimmed by 3 bases and the J gene end by 3 bases; junction bases not matched to a gene: 4. This CDR3 region has 14 residues. The CDR3 region has the DNA TGTGCCAGCAGTTTGGACAGGGCCGACTACGAGCAGTACTTC. This encodes CASSLDRADYEQYF.

The CDR3 spells CASSTRLSYEQYF. In nucleotides, the CDR3 is TGTGCCAGTAGTACCAGACTGAGCTACGAGCAGTACTTC. The chain combines TRBV19 with TRBJ2-7; D remains unclear. V dropped 4 bases and J dropped 3 bases, with 10 bases sitting between them. This CDR3 is built from 13 residues. Germline CDR1 reads LNHDA; CDR2 reads SQIVND (reference sequence).

The chain recombines TRBV5-1 with TRBJ1-1; D unclear. CDR3 length equals 16 residues. V was cut by 0 bases and J by 1 base, with 13 bases left in between. In germline, CDR1 is SGHRS, CDR2 YFSETQ. CDR3 sequence (DNA): TGCGCCAGCAGCTTGGTCGAAAGCCCTACGAACACTGAAGCTTTCTTT. This codes for CASSLVESPTNTEAFF.

This clone appeared a single time. The chain couples TRBV19 to TRBJ1-1; the match to TRBD1 covers 8 bases. V lost 3 bases to trimming and J lost 1 base; unmatched junction nucleotides: 4. The CDR3 consists of 15 residues. The germline gives CDR1 LNHDA, CDR2 SQIVND (reference sequence). CDR3 loop: CASSILGQGNTEAFF. CDR3 DNA: TGTGCCAGTAGTATCCTAGGACAGGGGAACACTGAAGCTTTCTTT.

This chain uses TRBV5-1 with TRBJ2-7, with 7 bases aligning to TRBD1. Per germline, CDR1 SGHRS and CDR2 YFSETQ. Trimming removed 4 bases from V and 7 bases from J; junction bases left unmatched: 5. The CDR3 sequence is 12 residues long. The CDR3 nucleotides are TGCGCCAGCAGCCCACAGGGGTGGGAGCAGTACTTC. Protein product: CASSPQGWEQYF.

The rearrangement uses TRBV4-2 and TRBJ1-6; the match to TRBD1 covers 8 bases. In germline, CDR1 is LGHNA, CDR2 YNFKEQ. This CDR3 comprises 16 residues. V dropped 1 base and J dropped 5; count of bases not matched to a gene: 4. For the CDR3, the DNA is TGTGCCAGCAGCCAAGGTCGGACAGGGAATAATTCACCCCTCCACTTT. It translates to CASSQGRTGNNSPLHF.

This clone has only one observation. The chain couples TRBV5-4 to TRBJ2-7; 12 bases align to TRBD1. This CDR3 spans 17 amino acids. The V gene's germline CDR1 is SGHNT and CDR2 YYREEE (reference sequence). V lost 4 bases to trimming and J lost 2 bases; unmatched junction nucleotides: 10. The CDR3 DNA reads as TGTGCCAGCAGCCCCGGGACAGGGGGCAGTGGGGCCTACGAGCAGTACTTC. It specifies CASSPGTGGSGAYEQYF.

CDR3 in DNA: TGCAGACCAGGGGGCGCGGGGGGCTACACCTTC. It encodes CRPGGAGGYTF. V gene TRBV20-1 combines with J gene TRBJ1-2, with 8 bases that match TRBD1. The CDR3 has 11 amino acids. Germline values: CDR1 DFQATT, CDR2 SNEGSKA (reference sequence).

The rearrangement joins TRBV5-1 to TRBJ2-3, with 7 bases that match TRBD2. The CDR3 has 19 residues. The germline V gene has CDR1 SGHRS and CDR2 YFSETQ. After removal of 0 bases from V and 0 bases from J, the junction contained 13 bases not matched to a gene. CDR3 sequence (DNA): TGCGCCAGCAGCTTGGCCGCGGGTAGGGCTAGCGGAAGCACAGATACGCAGTATTTT. It translates to CASSLAAGRASGSTDTQYF.

This rearrangement joins TRBV27 to TRBJ2-7; TRBD2 matches 9 bases. Germline V CDR1 and CDR2: MNHEY, SMNVEV (reference sequence). J gave up 5 bases and V 2 bases, and 10 bases lay outside the gene matches. This CDR3 comprises 16 residues. The DNA of the CDR3 is TGTGCCAGCAGTTTAATGGGCGGGAGGGCCCTGAACGAGCAGTACTTC. Translating it yields CASSLMGGRALNEQYF.

The chain joins TRBV19 to TRBJ2-5; 9 nucleotides line up with TRBD2. The V gene end was trimmed by 3 bases and the J gene end by 1 base; junction bases not matched to a gene: 6. CDR3 size: 16 residues. CDR1 and CDR2 (germline): LNHDA, SQIVND (reference sequence). The chain's CDR3 is CASSMVAGGPQETQYF. Written as DNA, the CDR3 is TGTGCCAGTAGTATGGTGGCGGGAGGGCCCCAAGAGACCCAGTACTTC. The full variable domain, with the rest looked up from reference TRBV19 and TRBJ2-5, is DGGITQSPKYLFRKEGQNVTLSCEQNLNHDAMYWYRQDPGQGLRLIYYSQIVNDFQKGDIAEGYSVSREKKESFPLTVTSAQKNPTAFYLCASSMVAGGPQETQYFGPGTRLLVL.

The rearrangement joins TRBV28 to TRBJ1-4, with a possible D match to TRBD1 (6 bases). The CDR3 extends over 15 amino acids. The germline V gene encodes CDR1 MDHEN and CDR2 SYDVKM. The germline V and J ends were trimmed by 3 bases and 8 bases, with 16 bases remaining between them. CDR3: CASSFYQQGSEKLFF. The CDR3, as DNA: TGTGCCAGCAGTTTCTATCAACAGGGTAGCGAAAAACTGTTTTTT.

As regards this clone: This specimen includes other DNA sequences encoding the same CDR3. The chain is built from TRBV6-1 and TRBJ1-2, with D unclear. CDR3 length: 11 residues. Deletions cut 5 bases from V and 7 bases from J, with 8 bases between. Germline V gene data show CDR1 as MNHNS and CDR2 as SASEGT. The CDR3 region is CASSYRGGYTF. The CDR3 region has the DNA TGTGCCAGCAGTTATCGGGGTGGCTACACCTTC.

The chain joins TRBV28 to TRBJ2-3; 10 nucleotides agree with TRBD2. This CDR3 region has 14 residues. Unmatched junction bases numbered 5, after V lost 7 bases and J lost 4 bases. Germline-derived CDR1 and CDR2 are MDHEN and SYDVKM. The CDR3 region is CASKERGGADTQYF. CDR3 nucleotide sequence: TGTGCCAGCAAGGAGCGGGGGGGGGCAGATACGCAGTATTTT.

The sample holds one count of this clone. The chain carries TRBV13 and TRBJ2-3; TRBD1 aligns across 10 bases. CDR3 length equals 16 residues. J was trimmed by 6 bases and V by 4 bases; bases with no gene match: 10. In germline, CDR1 is PRHDT, CDR2 FYEKMQ (reference sequence). CDR3 in DNA: TGTGCCAGCAGCTCGCGCCGGACAGGGGGAATCGATACGCAGTATTTT. As protein: CASSSRRTGGIDTQYF.